The T cell receptor beta chain described here comes from a study of shared clonotypes between healthy human individuals. Some clones are missing from TCRdb's copy, which holds only in-frame ones; the method was immunoSEQ multiplex PCR. This sample yields around 2.3 million clones, of which around 95% are seen a single time; less than 0.15% belongs to the top ten. The CDR3 has 13 amino acids. V lost 7 bases and J 6 bases, leaving 12 bases between the germline ends. The germline gives CDR1 MNHNS, CDR2 SASEGT. The TCR comes from a man younger than 30 in good health. Sequenced: naive CD4+ T cells sorted from blood. Subset in this sample: CD45RA+ positively selected. The chain joins TRBV6-1 to TRBJ2-2; D remains unclear. The CDR3 region is CASNPRASGELFF. The CDR3, as DNA: TGTGCCAGCAATCCCCGCGCCTCCGGGGAGCTGTTTTTT.